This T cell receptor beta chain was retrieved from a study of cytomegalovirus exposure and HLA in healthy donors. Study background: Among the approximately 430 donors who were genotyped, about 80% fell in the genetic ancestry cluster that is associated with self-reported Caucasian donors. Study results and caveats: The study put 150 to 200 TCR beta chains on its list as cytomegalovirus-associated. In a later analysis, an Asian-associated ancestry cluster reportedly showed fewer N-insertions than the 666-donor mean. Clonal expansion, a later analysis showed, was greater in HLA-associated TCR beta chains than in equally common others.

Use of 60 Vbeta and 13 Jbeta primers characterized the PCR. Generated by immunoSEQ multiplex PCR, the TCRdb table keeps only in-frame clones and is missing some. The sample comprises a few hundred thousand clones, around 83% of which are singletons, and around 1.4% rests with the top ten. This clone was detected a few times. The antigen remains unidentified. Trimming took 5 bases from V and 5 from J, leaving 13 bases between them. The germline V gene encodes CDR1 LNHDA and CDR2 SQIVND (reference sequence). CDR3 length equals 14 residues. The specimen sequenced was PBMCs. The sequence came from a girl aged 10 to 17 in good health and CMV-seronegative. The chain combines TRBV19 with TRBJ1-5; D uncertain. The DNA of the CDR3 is TGTGCCAGTAGTGCATTTTTTGGGCATCAGCCCCAGCATTTT. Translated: CASSAFFGHQPQHF.